These 9 T cell receptor beta chains were sequenced from one sample in a study of CD8 T cells in ankylosing spondylitis (dated by TCRdb to the late 2010s). Results the study describes overall, beyond this receptor: Blood from ankylosing spondylitis patients appeared to be characterized by a TCR beta motif composed of about eight highly homologous amino acid variants.

Preparation of the library involved 5' RACE. The sequencer was an Illumina HiSeq 2500. TCRdb handled the public reads itself, with Q25 trimming in fastp and clone calling in MiXCR, and kept productive beta chains. Here each entry gathers all rows of one CDR3 protein and keeps the most common genes and DNA. The sample has about 840,000 distinct CDR3 sequences on record, approximately 12% of them singletons. Together, the top ten hold approximately 0.5% of the sample. What these receptors recognize is not known. Sequences were obtained from blood, either unsorted or a sorted T cell fraction (not recorded which). The receptors shown here come from a male donor with ankylosing spondylitis.

The rearrangement uses TRBV3-1 and TRBJ2-2; D is possibly TRBD1 (6 bases). The CDR3 contains 16 residues. V was shortened by 4 bases and J by 4 bases, with 16 bases between the two germline ends. Looked up from germline, CDR1 is LGHDT and CDR2 is YNNKEL (reference sequence). CDR3 coding DNA: TGTGCCAGCAGCCGCAGCTCCCCAGGGGTCACCGGGGAGCTGTTTTTT. Its protein is CASSRSSPGVTGELFF.

This clonotype showed up just a few times. The gene calls are TRBV18 and TRBJ2-2; D is perhaps TRBD1 or TRBD2 (5 bases each). This CDR3 comprises 15 residues. Between the trimmed V and J ends, which lost 3 bases and 10 bases, there was a span of 18 bases. Germline CDR1 and CDR2: KGHSH and LQKENI. The CDR3 protein is CASSPFGTVVEELFF. DNA of the CDR3: TGTGCCAGCTCACCCTTCGGGACGGTGGTGGAGGAGCTGTTTTTT.

The chain has TRBV6-5 and TRBJ1-1; 7 bases fit TRBD1. Trimming at V came to 4 bases and at J to 0 bases, leaving 8 bases not matched to a gene. Germline values: CDR1 MNHEY, CDR2 SVGAGI. This CDR3 comprises 16 residues. CDR3 amino acids: CASSSPTGHMNTEAFF. Here the CDR3 DNA reads TGTGCCAGCAGTTCCCCGACAGGGCATATGAACACTGAAGCTTTCTTT.

This clonotype was found many times. The rearrangement joins TRBV29-1 to TRBJ1-1; D ambiguous. The CDR3 spans 13 residues. Deletions cut 4 bases from V and 0 bases from J, with 9 bases between. Germline assignment: CDR1 SQVTM and CDR2 ANQGSEA. CDR3 sequence reads: CSVVRKMNTEAFF. DNA of the CDR3: TGCAGCGTTGTGAGGAAAATGAACACTGAAGCTTTCTTT.

This clonotype was found a few times. This sequence joins TRBV7-2 and TRBJ2-1; D possibly corresponds to TRBD2 (5 bases). Trimming shortened V by 5 bases and J by 7 bases, and 18 bases separated the two germline ends. Germline-derived CDR1 and CDR2 are SGHTA and FQGNSA. The CDR3 loop spans 15 amino acids. The CDR3 DNA sequence: TGTGCCAGCAGCATGTGGTCCCTTCGGGGAAATGAGCAGTTCTTC. As protein: CASSMWSLRGNEQFF.

The V call is TRBV20-1, the J call TRBJ2-1; a weak D match, TRBD2 (6 bases). Germline assignment: CDR1 DFQATT and CDR2 SNEGSKA (reference sequence). The CDR3 is 15 residues long. Trimming cost V 2 bases and J 8 bases, with 19 bases left between them. DNA of the CDR3: TGCAGTGCTAGATCAAGCAGGAGGGTTGGCGATGAGCAGTTCTTC. Translated, it gives CSARSSRRVGDEQFF.

The chain employs TRBV5-6 and TRBJ1-1; 7 nucleotides agree with TRBD1. Per the germline V gene, CDR1 is SGHDT and CDR2 is YYEEEE. The CDR3 consists of 17 residues. With 8 bases clipped from V and 0 bases from J, the junction kept 16 bases outside the gene matches. CDR3 protein: CARSPGPRQGMNTEAFF. CDR3 bases: TGTGCCAGGAGCCCCGGACCCCGACAGGGCATGAACACTGAAGCTTTCTTT.

The chain recombines TRBV27 with TRBJ2-1; D call uncertain. V was clipped by 6 bases and J by 2 bases, with 8 bases between them. CDR1 is MNHEY, CDR2 SMNVEV, per germline (reference sequence). The CDR3 has 13 amino acids. In nucleotides, the CDR3 is TGTGCCAGCAGAAAAGACCCCTACAATGAGCAGTTCTTC. Protein sequence: CASRKDPYNEQFF.

V usage is TRBV9 and J usage is TRBJ2-1; tentatively, D is TRBD1 or TRBD2 (5 bases each). Per germline, CDR1 SGDLS and CDR2 YYNGEE. V lost 4 bases and J lost 12, with 17 bases in between. The CDR3 spans 13 residues. The CDR3: CASSPRTDGGQFF. In DNA form, the CDR3 reads TGTGCCAGCAGCCCAAGGACGGATGGGGGGCAGTTCTTC.